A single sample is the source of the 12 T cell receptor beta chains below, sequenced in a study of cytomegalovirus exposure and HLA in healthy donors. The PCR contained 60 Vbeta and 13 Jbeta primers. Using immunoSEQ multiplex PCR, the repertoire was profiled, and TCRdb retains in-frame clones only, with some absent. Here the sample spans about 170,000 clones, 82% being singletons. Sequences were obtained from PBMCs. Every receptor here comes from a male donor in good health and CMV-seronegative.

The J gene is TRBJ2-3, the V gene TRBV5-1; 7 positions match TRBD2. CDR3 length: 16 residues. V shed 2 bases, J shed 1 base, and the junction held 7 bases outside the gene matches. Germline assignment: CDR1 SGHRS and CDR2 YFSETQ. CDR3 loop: CASSLTISGGTDTQYF. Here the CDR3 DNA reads TGCGCCAGCAGCTTAACTATCAGCGGGGGCACAGATACGCAGTATTTT.

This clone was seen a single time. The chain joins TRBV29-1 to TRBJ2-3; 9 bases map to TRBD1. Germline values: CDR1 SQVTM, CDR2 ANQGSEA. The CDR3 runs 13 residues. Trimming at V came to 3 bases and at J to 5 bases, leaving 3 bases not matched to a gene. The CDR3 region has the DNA TGCAGCGTTGATGGGACAGGGCTAGATACGCAGTATTTT. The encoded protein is CSVDGTGLDTQYF.

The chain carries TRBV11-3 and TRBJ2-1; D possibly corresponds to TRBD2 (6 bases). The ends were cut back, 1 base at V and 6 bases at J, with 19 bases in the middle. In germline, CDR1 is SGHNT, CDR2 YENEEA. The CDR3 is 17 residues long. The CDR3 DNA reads TGTGCCAGCAGCTTAGTGGGCGGGAACACTTGGCCCAATGAGCAGTTCTTC. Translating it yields CASSLVGGNTWPNEQFF.

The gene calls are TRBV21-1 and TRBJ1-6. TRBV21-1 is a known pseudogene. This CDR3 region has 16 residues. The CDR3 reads CASSTVRGSYNSPLHF. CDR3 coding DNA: TGTGCCAGCAGCACGGTACGTGGCTCCTATAATTCACCCCTCCACTTT.

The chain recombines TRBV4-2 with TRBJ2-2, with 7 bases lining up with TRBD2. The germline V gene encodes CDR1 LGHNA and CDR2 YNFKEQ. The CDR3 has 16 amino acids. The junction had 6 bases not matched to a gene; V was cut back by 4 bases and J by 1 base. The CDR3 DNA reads TGTGCCAGCAGCCTCAACCCGGGGGGGAACACCGGGGAGCTGTTTTTT. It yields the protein CASSLNPGGNTGELFF.

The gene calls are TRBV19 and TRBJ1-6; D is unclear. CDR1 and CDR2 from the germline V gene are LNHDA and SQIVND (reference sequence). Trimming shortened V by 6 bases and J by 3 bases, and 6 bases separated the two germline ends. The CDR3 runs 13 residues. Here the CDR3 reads CASSEDYNSPLHF. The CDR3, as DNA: TGTGCCAGTAGCGAGGACTATAATTCACCCCTCCACTTT.

The CDR3: CASSYSNRGQGEQYF. Here the CDR3 DNA reads TGTGCCAGCAGTTACTCAAACAGGGGCCAAGGCGAGCAGTACTTC. The J gene is TRBJ2-7, the V gene TRBV6-5; TRBD1 matches at 7 bases. This CDR3 spans 15 amino acids. From germline, CDR1 is MNHEY and CDR2 SVGAGI. Trimming at V came to 0 bases and at J to 6 bases, leaving 8 bases not matched to a gene.

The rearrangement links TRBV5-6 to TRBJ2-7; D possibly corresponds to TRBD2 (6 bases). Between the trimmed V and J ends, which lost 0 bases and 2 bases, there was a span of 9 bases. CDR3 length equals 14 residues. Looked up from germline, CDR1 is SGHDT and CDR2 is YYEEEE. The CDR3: CASSLVGSAYEQYF. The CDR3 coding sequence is TGTGCCAGCAGCTTGGTCGGGAGTGCCTACGAGCAGTACTTC.

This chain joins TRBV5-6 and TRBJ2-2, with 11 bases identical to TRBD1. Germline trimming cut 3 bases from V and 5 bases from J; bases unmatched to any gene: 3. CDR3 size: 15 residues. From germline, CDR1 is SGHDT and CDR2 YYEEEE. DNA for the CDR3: TGTGCCAGCAGCTCGGACAGGGGGCGAACCGGGGAGCTGTTTTTT. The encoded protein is CASSSDRGRTGELFF.

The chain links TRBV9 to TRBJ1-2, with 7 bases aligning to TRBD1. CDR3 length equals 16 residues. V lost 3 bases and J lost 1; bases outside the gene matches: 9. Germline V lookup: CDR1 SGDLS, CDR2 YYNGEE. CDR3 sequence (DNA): TGTGCCAGCAGCGCCGTCACAGGGGCCGTTAACTATGGCTACACCTTC. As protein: CASSAVTGAVNYGYTF. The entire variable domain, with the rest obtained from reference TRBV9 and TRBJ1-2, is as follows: DSGVTQTPKHLITATGQRVTLRCSPRSGDLSVYWYQQSLDQGLQFLIQYYNGEERAKGNILERFSAQQFPDLHSELNLSSLELGDSALYFCASSAVTGAVNYGYTFGSGTRLTVV.

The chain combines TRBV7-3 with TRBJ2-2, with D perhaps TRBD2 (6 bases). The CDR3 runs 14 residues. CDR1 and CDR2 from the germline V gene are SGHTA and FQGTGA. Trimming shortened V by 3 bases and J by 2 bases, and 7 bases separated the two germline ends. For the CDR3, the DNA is TGTGCCAGCAGCTTGGGGACTAACACCGGGGAGCTGTTTTTT. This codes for CASSLGTNTGELFF.

The CDR3 DNA is TGTGCCAGCAGCTTAGTCAAGGGGGCGGGATATGGCTACACCTTC. Translated: CASSLVKGAGYGYTF. The chain uses TRBV11-2 and TRBJ1-2; 7 bases match TRBD1. With V trimmed by 1 base and J by 5 bases, 7 bases remained unmatched. Germline V gives CDR1 SGHAT, CDR2 FQNNGV. This CDR3 has 15 amino acids.